The 21 T cell receptor beta chains in this list originate from one sample, sequenced in a study of cytomegalovirus exposure and HLA in healthy donors. Researchers ran the PCR with 60 Vbeta and 13 Jbeta primers. The method was immunoSEQ multiplex PCR; TCRdb's version includes in-frame clones alone and lacks a portion of them. The data hold 100,000 or so clones, with 85% observed a single time. Sequencing was performed on PBMCs. All receptors come from a man between 25 and 39 years old in good health and CMV-seronegative.

The gene calls are TRBV28 and TRBJ2-7; the match to TRBD2 covers 7 bases. Germline assignment: CDR1 MDHEN and CDR2 SYDVKM. This CDR3 is 14 amino acids long. V lost 5 bases to trimming and J lost 6 bases; unmatched junction nucleotides: 10. The DNA for the CDR3 is TGTGCCAGCAGTATTGGGGCGGGAGTGGGCGAGCAGTACTTC. Translation gives CASSIGAGVGEQYF.

The chain joins TRBV2 to TRBJ2-3, with TRBD2 identical over 8 bases. CDR1 SNHLY and CDR2 FYNNEI come from the germline V gene. V lost 6 bases and J lost 4; bases outside the gene matches: 9. The CDR3 contains 15 residues. The CDR3 DNA reads as TGTGCCAGCAGCAACTTAGCGGGGATCGCAGATACGCAGTATTTT. It specifies CASSNLAGIADTQYF.

This clone was seen more than once but under ten times. The chain carries TRBV7-9 and TRBJ2-5, with D unclear. V was trimmed by 5 bases and J by 3 bases, leaving 7 bases between them. CDR3 size: 12 residues. Germline-derived CDR1 and CDR2 are SEHNR and FQNEAQ (reference sequence). The CDR3 loop reads CASSQSKETQYF. The CDR3 DNA follows: TGTGCCAGCAGCCAATCAAAAGAGACCCAGTACTTC.

There are a few counts of this clone. The rearrangement links TRBV28 to TRBJ2-1, with 7 bases matching TRBD2. Germline lookup yields CDR1 MDHEN and CDR2 SYDVKM. J gave up 10 bases and V 4 bases, and 1 base lay outside the gene matches. The CDR3 covers 11 residues. CDR3 coding DNA: TGTGCCAGCAGTTATAGCGGGGAGCAGTTCTTC. Translated, it gives CASSYSGEQFF.

The chain employs TRBV15 and TRBJ1-4; D gene ambiguous. V was cut by 3 bases and J by 0 bases, with 5 bases left in between. Germline loops: CDR1 LNHNV, CDR2 YYDKDF (reference sequence). This CDR3 is 14 amino acids long. The CDR3 sequence: CATSSFATNEKLFF. The DNA for the CDR3 is TGTGCCACCAGCAGCTTTGCAACTAATGAAAAACTGTTTTTT. Using reference TRBV15 and TRBJ1-4 for the parts outside the CDR3, the full variable domain is DAMVIQNPRYQVTQFGKPVTLSCSQTLNHNVMYWYQQKSSQAPKLLFHYYDKDFNNEADTPDNFQSRRPNTSFCFLDIRSPGLGDTAMYLCATSSFATNEKLFFGSGTQLSVL.

The sample holds one count of this clone. The genes are TRBV30 and TRBJ2-7; the D gene is possibly TRBD1 (6 bases). Germline V CDR1 and CDR2: GTSNPN, SVGIG (reference sequence). The ends were cut back, 4 bases at V and 7 bases at J, with 14 bases in the middle. There are 12 residues in the CDR3. CDR3 protein: CAWTASGAEQYF. As DNA, the CDR3 is TGTGCCTGGACCGCATCAGGGGCGGAGCAGTACTTC.

The chain recombines TRBV27 with TRBJ2-2; 9 positions agree with TRBD1. The germline CDR1 and CDR2 sequences are MNHEY and SMNVEV (reference sequence). This CDR3 is 15 amino acids long. With 2 bases clipped from V and 7 bases from J, the junction kept 5 bases outside the gene matches. CDR3 protein: CASSLEQGAGGELFF. In DNA, the CDR3 is TGTGCCAGCAGTTTAGAACAGGGGGCTGGCGGGGAGCTGTTTTTT.

The rearrangement uses TRBV6-6 and TRBJ2-5, with D maybe TRBD2 (5 bases). This CDR3 is built from 16 residues. Deletions cut 0 bases from V and 0 bases from J, with 11 bases between. Germline V gives CDR1 MNHNY, CDR2 SVGAGI (reference sequence). CDR3 nucleotides: TGTGCCAGCAGTTACTCGCGGCGGGCCGACCAAGAGACCCAGTACTTC. Its translation: CASSYSRRADQETQYF.

Of note for this clone: Other DNA sequences in the same sample also yield this CDR3. The J gene is TRBJ2-5, the V gene TRBV6-5, with D tentatively TRBD1 (5 bases). The germline gives CDR1 MNHEY, CDR2 SVGAGI. The CDR3 contains 13 residues. V was trimmed by 5 bases and J by 1 base, leaving 8 bases between them. CDR3 in DNA: TGTGCCAGCAGTCGCGACAGCCAAGAGACCCAGTACTTC. It yields the protein CASSRDSQETQYF.

The chain links TRBV15 to TRBJ1-5; unclear D gene. Looked up from germline, CDR1 is LNHNV and CDR2 is YYDKDF (reference sequence). The length of the CDR3 is 14 residues. Trimming took 0 bases from V and 7 from J, leaving 10 bases between them. The CDR3 is CATSRDTSLQPQHF. The CDR3 DNA reads TGTGCCACCAGCAGAGATACGAGTTTACAGCCCCAGCATTTT.

The V call is TRBV28, the J call TRBJ2-7; 10 bases fit TRBD2. The V and J ends lost 1 base and 1 base, in that order; junction bases with no gene match: 10. The CDR3 extends over 18 amino acids. Looked up from germline, CDR1 is MDHEN and CDR2 is SYDVKM. The DNA of the CDR3 is TGTGCCAGCAGTTTATACGCGGCTAGCGGGAGAATTTCCTACGAGCAGTACTTC. Translation gives CASSLYAASGRISYEQYF.

The J gene is TRBJ1-4, the V gene TRBV5-1; D may be TRBD1 (5 bases). Trimming pared 2 bases from V and 0 bases from J, leaving 11 bases between. CDR3 size: 16 residues. CDR1 and CDR2 from the germline V gene are SGHRS and YFSETQ. DNA for the CDR3: TGCGCCAGCAGCTTTGGTGACAGCCCAACTAATGAAAAACTGTTTTTT. Its translation is CASSFGDSPTNEKLFF.

V gene TRBV28 combines with J gene TRBJ2-7; 8 bases map to TRBD2. Germline V CDR1 and CDR2: MDHEN, SYDVKM. The CDR3 contains 13 residues. J lost 3 bases, V lost 6 bases, and 4 bases had no gene match. The CDR3 protein is CASRPTSVYEQYF. CDR3 nucleotide sequence: TGTGCCAGCAGGCCGACTAGCGTCTACGAGCAGTACTTC.

V usage is TRBV2 and J usage is TRBJ1-1; 7 bases fit TRBD1. This CDR3 spans 13 amino acids. J gave up 5 bases and V 6 bases, and 6 bases lay outside the gene matches. From germline, CDR1 is SNHLY and CDR2 FYNNEI. The CDR3: CASRSGGRTEAFF. The CDR3, as DNA: TGTGCCAGCAGATCAGGGGGTCGGACTGAAGCTTTCTTT.

The rearrangement joins TRBV7-9 to TRBJ1-5; 10 bases fit TRBD1. The V segment lost 5 bases and the J segment 5 bases; nucleotides outside the gene matches: 6. The CDR3 is 15 amino acids. CDR1 is SEHNR, CDR2 FQNEAQ, per germline (reference sequence). The CDR3 is CASSLDRGQDQPQHF. The CDR3 coding sequence is TGTGCCAGCAGCCTCGACAGGGGGCAGGATCAGCCCCAGCATTTT.

The V gene is TRBV5-1, the J gene TRBJ1-4; 8 bases line up with TRBD1. Germline lookup yields CDR1 SGHRS and CDR2 YFSETQ. The V segment lost 0 bases and the J segment 4 bases; nucleotides outside the gene matches: 5. The CDR3 runs 16 residues. CDR3 sequence reads: CASSLEGTGHNEKLFF. CDR3 nucleotides: TGCGCCAGCAGCTTGGAAGGGACAGGACATAATGAAAAACTGTTTTTT.

J is TRBJ2-5 and V is TRBV6-5; 7 positions match TRBD2. There are 16 residues in the CDR3. J gave up 2 bases and V 2 bases, and 8 bases lay outside the gene matches. CDR1 is MNHEY and CDR2 is SVGAGI in the germline V gene. CDR3 DNA sequence: TGTGCCAGCAGTTACCGTCTTCCGGGGGGACAAGAGACCCAGTACTTC. Translating gives CASSYRLPGGQETQYF.

The chain employs TRBV5-1 and TRBJ2-2, with D perhaps matching TRBD1 (5 bases). V was pared by 4 bases and J by 0 bases, with 10 bases between. Per germline, CDR1 SGHRS and CDR2 YFSETQ. This CDR3 region has 15 residues. CDR3 region: CASSLQVPNTGELFF. In nucleotides, the CDR3 is TGCGCCAGCAGCCTACAGGTTCCGAACACCGGGGAGCTGTTTTTT.

The V and J genes are TRBV30 and TRBJ2-7, with D possibly TRBD2 on 6 matching bases. The germline CDR1 and CDR2 sequences are GTSNPN and SVGIG (reference sequence). The CDR3 consists of 16 residues. V gave up 0 bases and J gave up 3 bases, with 18 bases separating them. The CDR3 sequence: CAWSVPPSAGIYEQYF. The CDR3 nucleotides are TGTGCCTGGAGTGTACCCCCGTCGGCGGGGATCTACGAGCAGTACTTC.

The chain carries TRBV2 and TRBJ2-7; perhaps TRBD1 as D (6 bases). With 4 bases removed from V and 4 bases from J, the gap between germline ends came to 17 bases. The CDR3 is 15 amino acids. Germline loops: CDR1 SNHLY, CDR2 FYNNEI. The CDR3 is CASSVGRTAGYEQYF. CDR3 nucleotide sequence: TGTGCCAGCAGTGTTGGTAGGACAGCCGGGTACGAGCAGTACTTC.

The CDR3 spells CASRVGHRDTGELFF. DNA for the CDR3: TGTGCCAGCAGGGTGGGGCACAGGGACACCGGGGAGCTGTTTTTT. V gene TRBV2 combines with J gene TRBJ2-2; possible D gene TRBD1, 6 bases. Germline CDR1 is SNHLY and CDR2 is FYNNEI. The CDR3 spans 15 residues. The ends were cut back, 6 bases at V and 3 bases at J, with 14 bases in the middle.